This TCR beta chain was obtained from a study of blood T cells in healthy people across ages. Every sample gave at least 5 micrograms of total RNA when it was extracted. Study-wide points: In these data, TCR beta diversity tracked strongly with naive T cell percentage.

The second PCR ran about 7 to 12 cycles with a sample-barcoded 5' primer and J-beta primers. TCRdb called the 5' RACE reads again in MiXCR, with one record for every CDR3 protein. The repertoire holds 1.5 million to 2 million distinct CDR3 sequences, with approximately 30% as singletons. The ends lost 3 bases at V and 3 bases at J; junction bases unmatched: 8. The germline V gene has CDR1 MDHEN and CDR2 SYDVKM. This CDR3 is 15 amino acids long. Comments on this clonotype: Its antigen is unknown.

The V call is TRBV28, the J call TRBJ2-7, with 7 bases lining up with TRBD1. This receptor was taken from a woman aged 25-40 years in good health. The sample taken for sequencing was blood. CDR3 sequence reads: CASSLGAQGRYEQYF. The CDR3 bases are TGTGCCAGCAGTTTGGGGGCACAGGGGCGCTACGAGCAGTACTTC.